The 17 T cell receptor beta chains below come from one sample, sequenced in a study of cytomegalovirus exposure and HLA in healthy donors. Researchers ran the PCR with 60 Vbeta and 13 Jbeta primers. Method: immunoSEQ multiplex PCR; TCRdb's copy keeps in-frame clones and lacks some. Of some 90,000 clones listed, 75% to 90% are singletons. The sequenced sample was PBMCs. The source is a man between 45 and 60 years old in good health and CMV-seropositive.

The CDR3 DNA reads as TGTGCCAGCTCAGACGGGACTCCCAGGGAGACCCAGTACTTC. Its protein product is CASSDGTPRETQYF. The chain links TRBV18 to TRBJ2-5, with D tentatively TRBD2 (6 bases). Germline CDR1 is KGHSH and CDR2 is LQKENI. The CDR3 spans 14 residues. The V and J ends lost 5 bases and 5 bases respectively, with 15 bases between them.

Remarks on this clone: An end of the junction differs from the germline gene, which may be a read error. This chain connects TRBV7-9 to TRBJ1-5; tentative D call: TRBD1 (6 bases). The CDR3 is 14 amino acids. Germline CDR1 SEHNR, CDR2 FQNEAQ (reference sequence). In nucleotides, the CDR3 is TGTTCCAGCAGCTCCGGGACATCGAATCAGCCCCAGCATTTT. Translated: CSSSSGTSNQPQHF.

V is TRBV19 and J is TRBJ2-3; 8 nucleotides agree with TRBD2. CDR3 size: 15 residues. J gave up 6 bases and V 2 bases, and 7 bases lay outside the gene matches. Germline CDR1 and CDR2: LNHDA and SQIVND (reference sequence). In DNA, the CDR3 is TGTGCCAGTAGTATACCGGGAGGGAAGTGGGATACGCAGTATTTT. Its protein is CASSIPGGKWDTQYF.

The genes are TRBV19 and TRBJ2-1; TRBD1 is a possible D gene (5 bases). V was clipped by 3 bases and J by 9 bases, with 9 bases between them. CDR3 length equals 12 residues. Germline CDR1 reads LNHDA; CDR2 reads SQIVND (reference sequence). CDR3 in DNA: TGTGCCAGTAGTATCTGGGGCGTTGAGCAGTTCTTC. Amino acid sequence: CASSIWGVEQFF.

This clone was seen once. J is TRBJ1-1 and V is TRBV5-4; D possibly corresponds to TRBD1 (6 bases). V was pared by 2 bases and J by 7 bases, with 6 bases between. The CDR3 covers 11 residues. The germline CDR1 and CDR2 sequences are SGHNT and YYREEE (reference sequence). CDR3 in amino acids: CASSFRGEAFF. In DNA, the CDR3 is TGTGCCAGCAGCTTCAGGGGTGAAGCTTTCTTT.

For this clone: At one of its ends the junction is not consistent with the germline gene, which may arise from a read error. The V call is TRBV7-9, the J call TRBJ2-7; perhaps TRBD1 as D (7 bases). CDR1 and CDR2 (germline): SEHNR, FQNEAQ (reference sequence). There are 17 residues in the CDR3. CDR3 DNA: TGTTCCAGCAGCTTAGGGACCGAGGGGGCGGGGAGCTACGAGCAGTACTTC. Translated, it gives CSSSLGTEGAGSYEQYF.

The chain couples TRBV6-5 to TRBJ2-2, with unresolved D. This CDR3 has 12 amino acids. The ends were cut back, 10 bases at V and 7 bases at J, with 13 bases in the middle. Germline CDR1 reads MNHEY; CDR2 reads SVGAGI. CDR3 loop: CAIRRGDGELFF. CDR3 coding DNA: TGTGCCATTCGTCGAGGAGACGGGGAGCTGTTTTTT.

The chain employs TRBV18 and TRBJ2-7; the D gene is possibly TRBD1 (6 bases). V gave up 2 bases and J gave up 3 bases, with 17 bases separating them. Germline V CDR1 and CDR2: KGHSH, LQKENI. The CDR3 has 16 amino acids. The CDR3 loop is CASSPNMNREGYEQYF. The CDR3 DNA is TGTGCCAGCTCACCAAACATGAACAGGGAAGGCTACGAGCAGTACTTC.

The J gene is TRBJ2-4, the V gene TRBV27; TRBD1 aligns across 8 bases. The CDR3 totals 16 residues. In germline, CDR1 is MNHEY, CDR2 SMNVEV (reference sequence). Unmatched junction bases numbered 8, after V lost 7 bases and J lost 0 bases. This CDR3 reads CASKLTGALAKNIQYF. The CDR3 nucleotides read TGTGCCAGCAAGCTGACAGGGGCTCTAGCCAAAAACATTCAGTACTTC.

The chain recombines TRBV6-1 with TRBJ2-2; possible D gene TRBD2, 6 bases. Per germline, CDR1 MNHNS and CDR2 SASEGT. The CDR3 sequence is 17 residues long. V lost 4 bases to trimming and J lost 4 bases, with 19 bases between them. CDR3 amino acids: CASSASRGGGPTGELFF. As DNA, the CDR3 is TGTGCCAGCAGTGCCTCCCGGGGAGGTGGCCCCACCGGGGAGCTGTTTTTT.

The gene calls are TRBV18 and TRBJ1-3; D is undetermined. V was clipped by 10 bases and J by 0 bases, with 16 bases between them. Germline loops: CDR1 KGHSH, CDR2 LQKENI. The CDR3 consists of 15 residues. In DNA form, the CDR3 reads TGTGCCACCTATCGCTACGGGAACTCTGGAAACACCATATATTTT. Translated, it gives CATYRYGNSGNTIYF.

The V call is TRBV4-1, the J call TRBJ2-1; a weak D match, TRBD1 (6 bases). The length of the CDR3 is 13 residues. The germline CDR1 and CDR2 sequences are MGHRA and YSYEKL. Trimming took off 0 bases at V and 15 bases at J, with 15 bases between the two ends. The CDR3 coding sequence is TGCGCCAGCAGCCAAGATCATCAGGGGTTCCGGTTCTTC. As protein: CASSQDHQGFRFF.

This clone was observed a handful of times. The chain carries TRBV15 and TRBJ1-2; 9 positions match TRBD1. This CDR3 is 14 amino acids long. V shed 5 bases, J shed 8 bases, and the junction held 9 bases outside the gene matches. Germline V gene lookup returns CDR1 LNHNV and CDR2 YYDKDF (reference sequence). CDR3 protein: CATSQDRGLRGYTF. The CDR3 DNA sequence: TGTGCCACCAGCCAGGACAGGGGCCTTCGGGGCTACACCTTC.

The CDR3 DNA reads TGTGCCAGCAGCCCGACAGGGACCAACACTGAAGCTTTCTTT. Protein sequence: CASSPTGTNTEAFF. The genes are TRBV7-9 and TRBJ1-1, with 7 bases identical to TRBD1. Germline V gives CDR1 SEHNR, CDR2 FQNEAQ (reference sequence). The CDR3 consists of 14 residues. Trimming took 5 bases from V and 2 from J; bases not matched to a gene: 5.

This clone was seen a few times. The CDR3 loop is CASGSGRNRREQYF. The DNA of the CDR3 is TGTGCCAGCGGGAGCGGGAGGAATCGACGCGAGCAGTACTTC. This sequence joins TRBV2 and TRBJ2-7; 9 positions agree with TRBD2. The CDR3 runs to 14 residues. With V trimmed by 8 bases and J by 6 bases, 11 bases remained unmatched. The germline V gene encodes CDR1 SNHLY and CDR2 FYNNEI.

The chain employs TRBV4-3 and TRBJ2-1; 8 bases agree with TRBD2. This CDR3 region has 14 residues. Germline CDR1 and CDR2: LGHNA and YSLEER. The ends lost 1 base at V and 10 bases at J; junction bases unmatched: 6. In DNA, the CDR3 is TGCGCCAGCAGCCAAGCGGCGGGAGGTGGGGAGCAGTTCTTC. It translates to CASSQAAGGGEQFF.

The genes are TRBV4-3 and TRBJ1-2; D unresolved. Trimming cost V 0 bases and J 6 bases, with 11 bases left between them. The CDR3 runs to 14 residues. Germline values: CDR1 LGHNA, CDR2 YSLEER. CDR3 coding DNA: TGCGCCAGCAGCCAAGACCGAATCACTGATGGCTACACCTTC. Protein sequence: CASSQDRITDGYTF.